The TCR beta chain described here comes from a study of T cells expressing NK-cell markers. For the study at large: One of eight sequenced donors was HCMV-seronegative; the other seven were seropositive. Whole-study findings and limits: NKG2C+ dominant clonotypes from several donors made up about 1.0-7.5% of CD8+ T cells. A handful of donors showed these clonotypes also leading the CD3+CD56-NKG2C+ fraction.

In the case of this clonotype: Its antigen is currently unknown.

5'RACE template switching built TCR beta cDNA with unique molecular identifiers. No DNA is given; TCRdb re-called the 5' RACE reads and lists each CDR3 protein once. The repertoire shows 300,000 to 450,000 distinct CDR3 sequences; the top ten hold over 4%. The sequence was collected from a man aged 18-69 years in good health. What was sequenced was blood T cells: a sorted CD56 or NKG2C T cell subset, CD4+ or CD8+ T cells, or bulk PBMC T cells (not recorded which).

The CDR3 protein is CASSPSSYGTGPHEQYF. V and J are TRBV18 and TRBJ2-7; TCRdb names TRBD1, which stays unverified in the absence of DNA. The CDR3 length is 17 residues. CDR1 is KGHSH and CDR2 is LQKENI in the germline V gene.